This TCR beta chain appears in the sequencing data of a study of T cell responses to AZD1222 COVID-19 vaccine. The junction had 9 bases not matched to a gene; V was cut back by 6 bases and J by 8 bases. This CDR3 region has 13 residues. As for this clone: Its antigen remains unknown.

Study findings and constraints: Repertoires were obtained solely post-peak T cell response. Among vaccine-associated CD4 TCRs, coverage spanned spike, with dominance at 160-218 and 743-854. The study identified only six AZD1222 recipients as seropositive at baseline.

This table comes from immunoSEQ multiplex PCR, and its TCRdb copy is limited to in-frame clones, with some not included. The sample has more than 11,000 clones, less than 85% seen once. J is TRBJ1-2 and V is TRBV12-3 or TRBV12-4, with 7 bases fitting TRBD1. Sequencing used peripheral blood, obtained 28 days after the second AZD1222 dose. The sequence came from an adult who received the AZD1222 COVID-19 vaccine. CDR3 in amino acids: CASSPRGLWGYTF. DNA for the CDR3: TGTGCCAGCAGCCCCAGGGGGTTATGGGGCTACACCTTC.